The T cell receptor beta chain described here comes from a study of blood T cell repertoires in COVID-19. Study background: The study drew acute and convalescent COVID-19 samples from the United States, Italy and Spain.

This CDR3 spans 14 amino acids. Germline V lookup: CDR1 SEHNR, CDR2 FQNEAQ (reference sequence). Trimming stripped 6 bases from V and 6 bases from J, with 18 bases between. The protocol was immunoSEQ multiplex PCR, while the TCRdb copy is restricted to in-frame clones and leaves out a portion. The repertoire has about 180,000 clones, about 81% of them found once; the top ten carry about 10%. The rearrangement uses TRBV7-9 and TRBJ2-7, with D tentatively TRBD1 (5 bases). The TCR sequence derives from an elderly woman with COVID-19, enrolled during active disease. The specimen sequenced was peripheral blood. The CDR3 here is CASSRWGQVREQYF. CDR3 in DNA: TGTGCCAGCAGTAGGTGGGGCCAGGTCCGCGAGCAGTACTTC.